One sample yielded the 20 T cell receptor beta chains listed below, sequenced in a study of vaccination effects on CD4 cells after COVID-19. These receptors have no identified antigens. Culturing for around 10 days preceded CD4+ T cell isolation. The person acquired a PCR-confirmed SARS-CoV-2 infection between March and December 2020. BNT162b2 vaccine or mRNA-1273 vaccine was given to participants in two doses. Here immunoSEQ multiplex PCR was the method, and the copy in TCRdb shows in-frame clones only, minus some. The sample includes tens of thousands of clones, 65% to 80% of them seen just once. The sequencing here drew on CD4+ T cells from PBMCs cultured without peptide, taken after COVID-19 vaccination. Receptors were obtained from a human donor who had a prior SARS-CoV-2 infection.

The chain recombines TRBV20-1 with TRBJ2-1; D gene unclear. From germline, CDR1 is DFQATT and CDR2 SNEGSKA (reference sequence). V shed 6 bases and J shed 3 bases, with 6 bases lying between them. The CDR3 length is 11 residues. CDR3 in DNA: TGCAGTGCCGCTGACTACAATGAGCAGTTCTTC. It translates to CSAADYNEQFF.

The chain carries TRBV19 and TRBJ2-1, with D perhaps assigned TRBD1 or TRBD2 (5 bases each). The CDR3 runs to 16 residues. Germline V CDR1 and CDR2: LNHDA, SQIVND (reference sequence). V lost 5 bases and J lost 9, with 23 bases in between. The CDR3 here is CASSRWDPSSLFEQFF. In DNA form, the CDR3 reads TGTGCCAGTAGTCGCTGGGACCCCTCGAGCCTCTTTGAGCAGTTCTTC.

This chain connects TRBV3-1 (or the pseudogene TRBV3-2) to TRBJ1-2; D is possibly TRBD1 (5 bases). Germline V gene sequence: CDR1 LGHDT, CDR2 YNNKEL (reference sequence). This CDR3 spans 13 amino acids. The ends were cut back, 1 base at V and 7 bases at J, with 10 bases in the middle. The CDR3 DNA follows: TGTGCCAGCAGCCAAGTGGGGGTAGGTGGCTACACCTTC. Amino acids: CASSQVGVGGYTF.

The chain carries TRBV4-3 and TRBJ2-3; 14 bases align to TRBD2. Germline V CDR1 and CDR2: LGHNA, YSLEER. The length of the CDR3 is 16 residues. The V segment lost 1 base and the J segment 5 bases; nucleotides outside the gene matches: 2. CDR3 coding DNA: TGCGCCAGCAGCCAAGGGGGACTAGCGGGAGTAGATACGCAGTATTTT. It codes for CASSQGGLAGVDTQYF.

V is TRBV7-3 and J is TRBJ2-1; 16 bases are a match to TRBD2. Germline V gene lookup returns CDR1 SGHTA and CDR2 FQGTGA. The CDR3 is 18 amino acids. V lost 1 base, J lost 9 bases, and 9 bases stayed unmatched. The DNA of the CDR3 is TGTGCCAGCAGCTTAAATAGGGGACTAGCGGGAGGGCCGAGTGAGCAGTTCTTC. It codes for CASSLNRGLAGGPSEQFF.

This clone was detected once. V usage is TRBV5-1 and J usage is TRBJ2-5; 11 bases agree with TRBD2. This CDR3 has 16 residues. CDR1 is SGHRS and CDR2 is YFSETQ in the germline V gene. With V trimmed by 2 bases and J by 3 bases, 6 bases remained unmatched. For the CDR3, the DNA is TGCGCCAGCAGCTTAGGGACTAGCGGCGGTGAAGAGACCCAGTACTTC. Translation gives CASSLGTSGGEETQYF.

The CDR3 DNA is TGTGCCAGCAGGCCCCCGCGTGTAGGGTTCGGCACTGAAGCTTTCTTT. As protein: CASRPPRVGFGTEAFF. The V gene is TRBV6-6, the J gene TRBJ1-1; no reliable D call. The CDR3 is 16 residues long. The ends were cut back, 6 bases at V and 4 bases at J, with 21 bases in the middle. In germline, CDR1 is MNHNY, CDR2 SVGAGI (reference sequence).

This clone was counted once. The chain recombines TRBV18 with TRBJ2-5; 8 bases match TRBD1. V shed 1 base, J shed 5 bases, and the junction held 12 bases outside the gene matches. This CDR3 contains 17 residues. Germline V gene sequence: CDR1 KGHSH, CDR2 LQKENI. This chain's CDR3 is CASSPLRGQGGQETQYF. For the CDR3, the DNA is TGTGCCAGCTCACCACTGAGAGGACAGGGAGGTCAGGAGACCCAGTACTTC.

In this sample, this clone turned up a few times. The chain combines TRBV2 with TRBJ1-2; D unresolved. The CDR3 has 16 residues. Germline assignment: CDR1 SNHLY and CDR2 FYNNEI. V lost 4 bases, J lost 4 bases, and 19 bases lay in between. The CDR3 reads CASSAGGWVGSYGYTF. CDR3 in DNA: TGTGCCAGCAGTGCTGGAGGGTGGGTAGGCAGCTATGGCTACACCTTC. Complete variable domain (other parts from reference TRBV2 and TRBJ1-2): EPEVTQTPSHQVTQMGQEVILRCVPISNHLYFYWYRQILGQKVEFLVSFYNNEISEKSEIFDDQFSVERPDGSNFTLKIRSTKLEDSAMYFCASSAGGWVGSYGYTFGSGTRLTVV.

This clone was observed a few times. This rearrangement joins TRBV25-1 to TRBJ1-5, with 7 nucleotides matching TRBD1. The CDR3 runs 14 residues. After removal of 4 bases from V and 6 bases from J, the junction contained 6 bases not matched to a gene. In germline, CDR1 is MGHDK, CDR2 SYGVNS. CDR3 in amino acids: CASSATGVRQPQHF. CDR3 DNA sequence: TGTGCCAGCAGTGCCACAGGGGTGCGTCAGCCCCAGCATTTT.

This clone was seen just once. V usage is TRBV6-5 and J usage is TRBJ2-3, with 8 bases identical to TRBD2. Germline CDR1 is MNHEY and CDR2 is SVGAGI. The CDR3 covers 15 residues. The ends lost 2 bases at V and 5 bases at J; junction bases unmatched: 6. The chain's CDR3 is CASSYVAAGEDTQYF. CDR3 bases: TGTGCCAGCAGTTACGTAGCAGCGGGAGAAGATACGCAGTATTTT.

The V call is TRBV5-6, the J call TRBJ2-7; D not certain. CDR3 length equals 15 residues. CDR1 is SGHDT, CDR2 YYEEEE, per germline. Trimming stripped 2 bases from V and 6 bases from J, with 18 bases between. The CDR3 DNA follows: TGTGCCAGCAGCTTAACCCCCTTCCGGCTTCCCGAGCAGTACTTC. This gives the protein CASSLTPFRLPEQYF.

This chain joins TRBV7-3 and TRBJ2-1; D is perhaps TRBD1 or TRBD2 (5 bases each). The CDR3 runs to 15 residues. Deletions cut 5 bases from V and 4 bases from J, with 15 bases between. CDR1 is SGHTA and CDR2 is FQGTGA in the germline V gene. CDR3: CASSPQGELYNEQFF. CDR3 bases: TGTGCCAGCAGCCCGCAGGGAGAACTGTACAATGAGCAGTTCTTC.

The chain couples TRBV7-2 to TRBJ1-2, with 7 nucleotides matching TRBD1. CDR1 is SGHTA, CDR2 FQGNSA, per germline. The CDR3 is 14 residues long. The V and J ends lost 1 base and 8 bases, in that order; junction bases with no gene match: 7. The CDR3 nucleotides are TGTGCCAGCAGCTTAGGAGGGGGCCGGGGCGGCTACACCTTC. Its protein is CASSLGGGRGGYTF. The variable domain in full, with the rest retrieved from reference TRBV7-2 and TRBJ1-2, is GAGVSQSPSNKVTEKGKDVELRCDPISGHTALYWYRQSLGQGLEFLIYFQGNSAPDKSGLPSDRFSAERTGGSVSTLTIQRTQQEDSAVYLCASSLGGGRGGYTFGSGTRLTVV.

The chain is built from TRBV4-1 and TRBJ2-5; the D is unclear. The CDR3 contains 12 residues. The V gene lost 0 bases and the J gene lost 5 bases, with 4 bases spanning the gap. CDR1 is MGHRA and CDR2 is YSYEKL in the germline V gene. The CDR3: CASSQDLETQYF. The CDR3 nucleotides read TGCGCCAGCAGCCAAGATTTGGAGACCCAGTACTTC.

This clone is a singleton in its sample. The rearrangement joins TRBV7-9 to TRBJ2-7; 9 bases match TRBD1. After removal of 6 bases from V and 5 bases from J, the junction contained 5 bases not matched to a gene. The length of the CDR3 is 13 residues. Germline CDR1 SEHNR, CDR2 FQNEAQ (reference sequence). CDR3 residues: CASRMTGGDEQYF. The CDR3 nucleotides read TGTGCCAGCAGGATGACAGGGGGTGACGAGCAGTACTTC.

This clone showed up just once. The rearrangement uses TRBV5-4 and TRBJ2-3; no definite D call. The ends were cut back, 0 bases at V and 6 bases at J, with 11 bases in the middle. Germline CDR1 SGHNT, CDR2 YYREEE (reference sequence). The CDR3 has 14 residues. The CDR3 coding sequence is TGTGCCAGCAGCTTGGAGGTCGGATCGGATACGCAGTATTTT. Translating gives CASSLEVGSDTQYF.

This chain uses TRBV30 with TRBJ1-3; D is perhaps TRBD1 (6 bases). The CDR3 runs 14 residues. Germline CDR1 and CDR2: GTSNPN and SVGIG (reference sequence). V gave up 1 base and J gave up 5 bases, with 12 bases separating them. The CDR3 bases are TGTGCCTGGAGTGGACGGGGGCTTCGAAACACCATATATTTT. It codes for CAWSGRGLRNTIYF.

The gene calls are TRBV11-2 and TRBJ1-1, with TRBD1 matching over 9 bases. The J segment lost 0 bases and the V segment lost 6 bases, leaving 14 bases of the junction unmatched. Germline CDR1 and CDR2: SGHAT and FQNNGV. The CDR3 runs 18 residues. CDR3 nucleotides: TGTGCCAGCAGGCCGGGTGACAGGGGGAAAAGAATGAACACTGAAGCTTTCTTT. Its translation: CASRPGDRGKRMNTEAFF.

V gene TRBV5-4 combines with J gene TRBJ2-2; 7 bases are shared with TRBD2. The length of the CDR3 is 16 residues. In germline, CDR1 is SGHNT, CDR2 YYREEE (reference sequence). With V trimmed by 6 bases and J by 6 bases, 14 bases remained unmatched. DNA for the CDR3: TGTGCCAGCACTCTGATCGGACTAGGGGACCCCGGGGAGCTGTTTTTT. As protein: CASTLIGLGDPGELFF.